These 20 T cell receptor beta chains were sequenced from one sample in a study of spatial heterogeneity in lung cancer. Documented time point: sample taken at primary tumor resection. Their target antigens are unknown. MiXCR was run by TCRdb on the 5' RACE reads, yielding one entry per CDR3 protein. The top ten clones hold roughly a tenth of a sample with some 9,900 distinct CDR3 sequences, less than 15% of them seen once. The study, taken as a whole, reports: Counts of expanded intratumoral alpha and beta TCRs tracked tumor mutation counts.

The source was lung tumor tissue, collected at surgery. These receptors were collected from a male donor with early-stage non-small cell lung cancer.

This clonotype counts as medium-sized (0.01 to 0.1%). The chain joins TRBV9 to TRBJ1-5; D is perhaps TRBD1 (5 bases). The CDR3 extends over 15 amino acids. Germline CDR1 SGDLS, CDR2 YYNGEE. V was trimmed by 1 base and J by 1 base, leaving 9 bases between them. The chain's CDR3 is CASSVSTESNQPQHF. The CDR3, as DNA: TGTGCCAGCAGCGTATCGACAGAAAGCAATCAGCCCCAGCATTTT.

This clonotype occurred a few times. The chain employs TRBV20-1 and TRBJ2-7; 7 nucleotides match TRBD1. There are 13 residues in the CDR3. Germline values: CDR1 DFQATT, CDR2 SNEGSKA (reference sequence). Losses at the gene ends were 5 bases for V and 1 base for J; bases not matched to a gene: 5. CDR3 nucleotide sequence: TGCAGTGCTTTCCGGACAGGATCCTACGAGCAGTACTTC. Translation gives CSAFRTGSYEQYF.

This CDR3 is CASSLVQGAGANVLTF. CDR3 coding DNA: TGTGCCAGCAGCTTGGTGCAGGGAGCTGGGGCCAACGTCCTGACTTTC. The rearrangement joins TRBV5-4 to TRBJ2-6, with D perhaps given as TRBD1 or TRBD2 (5 bases each). The CDR3 covers 16 residues. Deletions cut 0 bases from V and 2 bases from J, with 9 bases between. The germline V gene encodes CDR1 SGHNT and CDR2 YYREEE (reference sequence).

This clonotype was seen at least ten times. The rearrangement links TRBV5-1 to TRBJ2-5; tentatively, D is TRBD1 (8 bases). The germline V gene has CDR1 SGHRS and CDR2 YFSETQ. The CDR3 covers 18 residues. Trimming removed 2 bases at V and 6 bases at J, with 26 bases between. In DNA, the CDR3 is TGCGCCAGCAGCTTTACCCCTCTTAGACAGGGGAGGGAAAAGACCCAGTACTTC. Its protein is CASSFTPLRQGREKTQYF.

This clonotype has a handful of counts. The chain is built from TRBV12-3 or TRBV12-4 and TRBJ2-3; 10 bases line up with TRBD2. V was clipped by 3 bases and J by 1 base; unmatched bases: 13. The CDR3 loop spans 19 amino acids. The CDR3 spells CASSFYLADGTSGTDTQYF. The CDR3 nucleotides read TGTGCCAGCAGTTTCTATCTGGCGGATGGGACTAGCGGCACAGATACGCAGTATTTT.

Remarks on this clonotype: The junction departs from germline at one end; a sequencing error may be responsible. This sequence joins TRBV7-9 and TRBJ2-3, with 7 bases matching TRBD2. Per germline, CDR1 SEHNR and CDR2 FQNEAQ (reference sequence). This CDR3 is 15 amino acids long. For the CDR3, the DNA is TGTGCCAGCAACTTAGTACGGGGGGGCACAGATACGCAGTATTTT. Residues: CASNLVRGGTDTQYF.

Sample share makes this clonotype medium-sized. The gene calls are TRBV7-9 and TRBJ1-5; D remains ambiguous. CDR1 and CDR2 from the germline V gene are SEHNR and FQNEAQ (reference sequence). This CDR3 is 16 amino acids long. V lost 0 bases to trimming and J lost 2 bases, with 11 bases between them. The CDR3 loop reads CASSLAVGHGNQPQHF. CDR3 DNA: TGTGCCAGCAGCTTAGCTGTGGGTCATGGCAATCAGCCCCAGCATTTT. Combining the CDR3 with reference TRBV7-9 and TRBJ1-5 gives the whole variable domain DTGVSQNPRHKITKRGQNVTFRCDPISEHNRLYWYRQTLGQGPEFLTYFQNEAQLEKSRLLSDRFSAERPKGSFSTLEIQRTEQGDSAMYLCASSLAVGHGNQPQHFGDGTRLSIL.

This clonotype was detected ten times or more. The chain joins TRBV27 to TRBJ2-1; the D gene could be TRBD1 or TRBD2 (5 bases each). Germline assignment: CDR1 MNHEY and CDR2 SMNVEV (reference sequence). CDR3 length: 18 residues. V was cut by 3 bases and J by 1 base, with 19 bases left in between. The CDR3 nucleotides are TGTGCCAGCAGTTTCAGGCCCGGGACGACAAAGTCCTACAATGAGCAGTTCTTC. This gives the protein CASSFRPGTTKSYNEQFF.

This clonotype was observed many times. The gene calls are TRBV7-8 and TRBJ1-1, with TRBD1 matching 9 bases. V shed 5 bases and J 1 base; nucleotides not matched to a gene: 5. The CDR3 has 15 residues. CDR1 SGHVS and CDR2 FQNEAQ come from the germline V gene. CDR3 sequence reads: CASSRDRAENTEAFF. The CDR3 DNA reads TGTGCCAGCAGCCGGGACAGGGCAGAGAACACTGAAGCTTTCTTT.

By share, this clonotype counts as medium-sized (0.01 to 0.1%). The CDR3 protein is CASSYLQGEGSQPQHF. CDR3 bases: TGTGCCAGCAGTTACCTACAGGGGGAGGGGAGTCAGCCCCAGCATTTT. The chain has TRBV6-6 and TRBJ1-5; 8 bases agree with TRBD1. Germline CDR1 is MNHNY and CDR2 is SVGAGI (reference sequence). The J segment lost 6 bases and the V segment lost 2 bases, leaving 9 bases of the junction unmatched. The CDR3 runs 16 residues.

At least ten counts were recorded for this clonotype. The chain has TRBV2 and TRBJ2-3, with TRBD1 matching 8 bases. The CDR3 consists of 17 residues. Germline lookup yields CDR1 SNHLY and CDR2 FYNNEI. The V gene end was trimmed by 8 bases and the J gene end by 4 bases; junction bases not matched to a gene: 17. The CDR3 nucleotides are TGTGCCAGCCGGGGGTATGCGGACAGGGAGTTGGCAGATACGCAGTATTTT. This sequence encodes CASRGYADRELADTQYF.

This chain connects TRBV6-2 or TRBV6-3 to TRBJ2-4; the D call may be TRBD1 or TRBD2 (5 bases each). The CDR3 contains 17 residues. V was shortened by 2 bases and J by 7 bases, with 21 bases between the two germline ends. Germline V gene data show CDR1 as MNHEY and CDR2 as SVGEGT. The CDR3 bases are TGTGCCAGCAGTTACGAATCCCCGGTCAACAGGAGGAACATTCAGTACTTC. It yields the protein CASSYESPVNRRNIQYF.

In its sample, this clonotype was seen a few times. This sequence joins TRBV20-1 and TRBJ1-4, with D unresolved. The CDR3 length is 14 residues. Germline V gives CDR1 DFQATT, CDR2 SNEGSKA (reference sequence). The V end lost 2 bases, the J end lost 5 bases, and 12 bases lay between the germline ends. The CDR3 protein is CSARMINSNEKLFF. The DNA of the CDR3 is TGCAGTGCTAGAATGATAAACTCAAATGAAAAACTGTTTTTT.

By share, this clonotype ranks as medium-sized. V is TRBV12-3 or TRBV12-4 and J is TRBJ2-5, with 11 nucleotides matching TRBD1. Trimming took 3 bases from V and 6 from J; bases not matched to a gene: 12. The CDR3 is made up of 17 amino acids. In nucleotides, the CDR3 is TGTGCCAGCAGTTTCCAGGACAGGGGGCTTTTCGCAAAGACCCAGTACTTC. It translates to CASSFQDRGLFAKTQYF.

This chain links TRBV12-3 or TRBV12-4 with TRBJ1-1; D perhaps matches TRBD1 (5 bases). CDR3 length: 15 residues. Trimming took off 3 bases at V and 3 bases at J, with 14 bases between the two ends. The CDR3 spells CASSLRGAWHTEAFF. The CDR3 DNA reads as TGTGCCAGCAGTTTGAGAGGGGCCTGGCACACTGAAGCTTTCTTT.

This clonotype has at least ten counts. The rearrangement uses TRBV20-1 and TRBJ2-6; D is possibly TRBD1 (5 bases). The CDR3 runs 19 residues. The V gene lost 0 bases and the J gene lost 3 bases, with 21 bases spanning the gap. Per germline, CDR1 DFQATT and CDR2 SNEGSKA (reference sequence). The CDR3 DNA sequence: TGCAGTGCTAGAGATTTTCAGGGTCCCAGGCACGGTGGGGCCAACGTCCTGACTTTC. This gives the protein CSARDFQGPRHGGANVLTF.

This clonotype is deemed medium-sized. This chain connects TRBV20-1 to TRBJ1-1; D is unresolved. Germline CDR1 and CDR2: DFQATT and SNEGSKA (reference sequence). Trimming took off 1 base at V and 4 bases at J, with 10 bases between the two ends. CDR3 length: 13 amino acids. CDR3 sequence: CSARVEQRTEAFF. Here the CDR3 DNA reads TGCAGTGCTAGAGTCGAACAGCGCACTGAAGCTTTCTTT.

Relative to its sample, this clonotype is medium-sized (0.01 to 0.1%). The J gene is TRBJ2-3, the V gene TRBV12-3 or TRBV12-4; 8 positions match TRBD2. Trimming cost V 3 bases and J 2 bases; bases outside gene matches: 13. The CDR3 contains 18 residues. In DNA, the CDR3 is TGTGCCAGCAGTTTGCCCTTAATAGCGGGATCCCCCACAGATACGCAGTATTTT. This encodes CASSLPLIAGSPTDTQYF.

This clonotype is judged medium-sized. The rearrangement uses TRBV29-1 and TRBJ2-2; 8 bases are shared with TRBD1. Germline V CDR1 and CDR2: SQVTM, ANQGSEA. This CDR3 is built from 17 residues. The ends lost 0 bases at V and 0 bases at J; junction bases unmatched: 6. This chain's CDR3 is CSVEDGDRSPNTGELFF. The CDR3 DNA reads TGCAGCGTTGAAGATGGGGACAGGTCACCGAACACCGGGGAGCTGTTTTTT.

The rearrangement joins TRBV20-1 to TRBJ2-1, with 9 bases that match TRBD2. The CDR3 has 13 residues. Germline CDR1 DFQATT, CDR2 SNEGSKA (reference sequence). V was pared by 1 base and J by 9 bases, with 4 bases of the junction left unmatched. The CDR3 protein is CSARVRLAAEQFF. CDR3 nucleotide sequence: TGCAGTGCTAGAGTACGACTAGCGGCTGAGCAGTTCTTC.